Below are 16 T cell receptor beta chains sequenced from a single sample in a study of cytomegalovirus exposure and HLA in healthy donors. The PCR ran on 60 Vbeta and 13 Jbeta primers. TCRdb's table, derived via immunoSEQ multiplex PCR, lists solely in-frame clones and lacks some. Of 150,000 to 200,000 clones listed, about 72% are singletons. The sequenced sample consisted of PBMCs. All receptors derive from a male donor in good health and CMV-seronegative.

This clone was detected once. The chain joins TRBV9 to TRBJ2-3, with 8 bases fitting TRBD2. The germline V gene encodes CDR1 SGDLS and CDR2 YYNGEE. V was pared by 3 bases and J by 3 bases, with 12 bases of the junction left unmatched. The CDR3 is 17 residues long. Here the CDR3 DNA reads TGTGCCAGCAGCGCACAATGGGGGACTAGTGTGACAGATACGCAGTATTTT. Translating it yields CASSAQWGTSVTDTQYF.

To note about this clone: At one of its ends the junction is not consistent with the germline gene, which may arise from a read error. The chain joins TRBV7-9 to TRBJ2-1; 8 positions agree with TRBD2. Germline values: CDR1 SEHNR, CDR2 FQNEAQ (reference sequence). CDR3 size: 18 residues. The CDR3 DNA is TGTTCCAGCAGCTTAGCACGTCTTCGGGGGGGCAGACACAATGAGCAGTTCTTC. Protein sequence: CSSSLARLRGGRHNEQFF. The full variable domain, completed using reference TRBV7-9 and TRBJ2-1, is DTGVSQNPRHKITKRGQNVTFRCDPISEHNRLYWYRQTLGQGPEFLTYFQNEAQLEKSRLLSDRFSAERPKGSFSTLEIQRTEQGDSAMYLCSSSLARLRGGRHNEQFFGPGTRLTVL.

The rearrangement uses TRBV4-3 and TRBJ2-4; D not resolved. Germline CDR1 reads LGHNA; CDR2 reads YSLEER. Trimming shortened V by 0 bases and J by 6 bases, and 6 bases separated the two germline ends. The CDR3 extends over 13 amino acids. The chain's CDR3 is CASSQDFSNIQYF. The DNA of the CDR3 is TGCGCCAGCAGCCAAGACTTTTCAAACATTCAGTACTTC.

In its sample, this clone was seen once. The chain joins TRBV5-4 to TRBJ1-2, with D tentatively TRBD1 (6 bases). Germline V gene lookup returns CDR1 SGHNT and CDR2 YYREEE (reference sequence). The CDR3 has 15 amino acids. V lost 1 base and J lost 4, with 14 bases in between. CDR3 DNA sequence: TGTGCCAGCAGCTTGAACAGGGATAGAGGCTATGGCTACACCTTC. Translating gives CASSLNRDRGYGYTF.

The chain recombines TRBV7-8 with TRBJ2-5; D possibly corresponds to TRBD1 (6 bases). CDR1 SGHVS and CDR2 FQNEAQ come from the germline V gene. V was pared by 4 bases and J by 5 bases, with 20 bases between. This CDR3 contains 16 residues. The CDR3 DNA reads as TGTGCCAGCAGCTCCCGCGGGCAGGGGAGACGGGAGACCCAGTACTTC. It codes for CASSSRGQGRRETQYF. Variable domain in full (rest from reference TRBV7-8 and TRBJ2-5): GAGVSQSPRYKVAKRGQDVALRCDPISGHVSLFWYQQALGQGPEFLTYFQNEAQLDKSGLPSDRFFAERPEGSVSTLKIQRTQQEDSAVYLCASSSRGQGRRETQYFGPGTRLLVL.

The chain employs TRBV10-3 and TRBJ1-2, with a tentative D call TRBD1 (6 bases). This CDR3 spans 13 amino acids. Germline CDR1 ENHRY, CDR2 SYGVKD. The germline V and J ends were trimmed by 8 bases and 0 bases, with 10 bases remaining between them. Here the CDR3 reads CAISGVANYGYTF. The CDR3 nucleotides read TGTGCCATCTCAGGGGTGGCTAACTATGGCTACACCTTC.

This clone was observed a single time. V is TRBV7-9 and J is TRBJ2-5, with 11 bases matching TRBD1. After removal of 4 bases from V and 2 bases from J, the junction contained 15 bases not matched to a gene. CDR1 is SEHNR, CDR2 FQNEAQ, per germline (reference sequence). CDR3 length equals 19 residues. CDR3 protein: CASSSENLWDRGTQETQYF. CDR3 coding DNA: TGTGCCAGCAGCTCCGAAAACCTGTGGGACAGGGGGACACAAGAGACCCAGTACTTC.

This clone was seen a few times. The chain recombines TRBV7-3 with TRBJ2-2; weak D call: TRBD2 (6 bases). With 5 bases removed from V and 4 bases from J, the gap between germline ends came to 14 bases. This CDR3 has 15 residues. CDR1 SGHTA and CDR2 FQGTGA come from the germline V gene. CDR3 nucleotides: TGTGCCAGCAGCCAGGCGGGGAAGGGCACCGGGGAGCTGTTTTTT. Its protein is CASSQAGKGTGELFF.

The CDR3 region is CASWGGRPHEQFF. CDR3 bases: TGTGCCAGCTGGGGTGGGAGGCCTCATGAGCAGTTCTTC. The chain links TRBV10-3 to TRBJ2-1; a weak D match, TRBD2 (6 bases). The V end was cut by 10 bases, the J end by 8 bases, with 18 bases between. The germline V gene has CDR1 ENHRY and CDR2 SYGVKD. The CDR3 covers 13 residues.

The chain has TRBV27 and TRBJ2-1, with 13 positions matching TRBD2. V shed 6 bases and J 4 bases; nucleotides not matched to a gene: 9. Germline V gene lookup returns CDR1 MNHEY and CDR2 SMNVEV (reference sequence). This CDR3 is 17 amino acids long. CDR3 residues: CASSQSGLAGTYNEQFF. The DNA of the CDR3 is TGTGCCAGCAGCCAGTCGGGACTAGCGGGGACGTACAATGAGCAGTTCTTC.

This chain connects TRBV5-1 to TRBJ2-1; TRBD2 agrees at 10 bases. Germline V gives CDR1 SGHRS, CDR2 YFSETQ. The CDR3 is 15 residues long. J gave up 7 bases and V 4 bases, and 8 bases lay outside the gene matches. The CDR3 region is CASSTGASGSNEQFF. In DNA form, the CDR3 reads TGCGCCAGCAGCACGGGGGCTAGCGGGAGTAATGAGCAGTTCTTC.

The chain uses TRBV7-8 and TRBJ2-7; possibly TRBD2 for D (5 bases). Germline V gives CDR1 SGHVS, CDR2 FQNEAQ. The CDR3 runs to 13 residues. V dropped 5 bases and J dropped 12 bases, with 20 bases sitting between them. The CDR3 region is CASSPRTPVSAYF. Here the CDR3 DNA reads TGTGCCAGCAGCCCAAGGACTCCAGTTTCAGCGTACTTC.

The chain recombines TRBV4-3 with TRBJ1-1; 9 bases map to TRBD1. CDR1 is LGHNA and CDR2 is YSLEER in the germline V gene. The CDR3 sequence is 17 residues long. V gave up 4 bases and J gave up 2 bases; unmatched junction bases: 11. Written as DNA, the CDR3 is TGCGCCAGCAGCCTATCGCCTGGACAGGGGAAAAACACTGAAGCTTTCTTT. This codes for CASSLSPGQGKNTEAFF.

This sequence joins TRBV2 and TRBJ1-5; 10 positions match TRBD1. The ends lost 0 bases at V and 6 bases at J; junction bases unmatched: 14. Germline V CDR1 and CDR2: SNHLY, FYNNEI. This CDR3 spans 19 amino acids. The CDR3 DNA is TGTGCCAGCAGTGAAGCACGGACAGGGGGTGTCGGTGTAGGTCAGCCCCAGCATTTT. Translation: CASSEARTGGVGVGQPQHF.

V and J are TRBV27 and TRBJ1-1; a possible D gene is TRBD1 (5 bases). CDR1 MNHEY and CDR2 SMNVEV come from the germline V gene (reference sequence). V shed 1 base and J shed 5 bases, with 8 bases lying between them. The CDR3 is 13 residues long. CDR3 DNA sequence: TGTGCCAGCAGTTTATTGGGGGGAACTGAAGCTTTCTTT. This sequence encodes CASSLLGGTEAFF.

The chain uses TRBV6-4 and TRBJ2-7; TRBD2 agrees at 11 bases. V lost 7 bases and J lost 2; bases outside the gene matches: 10. Per the germline V gene, CDR1 is MRHNA and CDR2 is SNTAGT. The CDR3 is made up of 16 amino acids. The CDR3 protein is CASTAGTSGRAYEQYF. As DNA, the CDR3 is TGTGCCAGCACCGCCGGGACTAGCGGACGCGCCTACGAGCAGTACTTC.